This TCR beta chain was recovered during a study of blood T cell repertoires in COVID-19. Across the whole study: T cells, B-cell-depleted T cells, or PBMCs supplied cDNA or gDNA.

Donors of Cohort 3 who recovered were those that had two negative PCRs, clearance, or symptom resolution. Germline CDR1 and CDR2: SQVTM and ANQGSEA. V shed 5 bases and J shed 0 bases, with 14 bases lying between them. This CDR3 spans 14 amino acids. The count of this clone is one. Original data processing: Estimated nucleated cell counts came from reference gene primer amplification. Repertoires were generated with immunoSEQ multiplex PCR, while TCRdb's copy carries only in-frame clones and drops some. That table gives V, J and clone size, and the DNA gave D and trimming. The data hold more than 350,000 clones, with 80% to 90% observed a single time.

The chain is built from TRBV29-1 and TRBJ2-7, with D possibly being TRBD1 (5 bases). The origin of this receptor is a man younger than 30 who had recovered from COVID-19. What was sequenced was PBMCs or T cells enriched from blood (not recorded which). DNA for the CDR3: TGCAGCGTTCTTCAGACAGCAAGCTCCTACGAGCAGTACTTC. It yields the protein CSVLQTASSYEQYF.